The source of this T cell receptor beta chain is a study of blood T cell repertoires in COVID-19. Produced via immunoSEQ multiplex PCR; TCRdb's table is partial and in-frame only. Of some 350,000 clones listed, 80% to 90% are singletons. The CDR3 covers 16 residues. Recruited during active infection, patients (from Seattle) were subsequently followed longitudinally. The chain joins TRBV21-1 to TRBJ2-3; whether TRBD2, the table's D call, matches the DNA was not checked. TRBV21-1 is recorded as a pseudogene. The source of this sequence is a woman aged 45 to 65 with COVID-19, enrolled during active disease. Sequenced: peripheral blood. Written as DNA, the CDR3 is TGTGCCAGCAGCAAAGGAAAGCGGGAGGGCCGAGATACGCAGTATTTT. This encodes CASSKGKREGRDTQYF.